Following are 28 T cell receptor beta chains from one sample sequenced in a study of identical twins. MiXCR was run by TCRdb on the 5' RACE reads, yielding one entry per CDR3 protein. There are 700,000 or so distinct CDR3 sequences in the sample; about 20% occur only once, and 4% to 5.5% lies in the top ten. This sample also belongs to another study, concerning T cells expressing NK-cell markers.

Sequencing was carried out using PBMCs. Source of these receptors: a woman between 18 and 29 years old in good health.

This chain uses TRBV9 with TRBJ2-1, with D unresolved. Trimming removed 0 bases at V and 4 bases at J, with 11 bases between. CDR1 is SGDLS, CDR2 YYNGEE, per germline. This CDR3 spans 15 amino acids. Written as DNA, the CDR3 is TGTGCCAGCAGCGTAGAGTTCGGGCGTTACAATGAGCAGTTCTTC. This sequence encodes CASSVEFGRYNEQFF.

The sample holds a few counts of this clonotype. The genes are TRBV20-1 and TRBJ1-4; D may be TRBD1 (5 bases). V was pared by 3 bases and J by 2 bases, with 7 bases between. Germline V gene lookup returns CDR1 DFQATT and CDR2 SNEGSKA (reference sequence). The CDR3 contains 13 residues. CDR3 residues: CSASWGTNEKLFF. DNA for the CDR3: TGCAGTGCTAGCTGGGGCACTAATGAAAAACTGTTTTTT.

The rearrangement links TRBV7-2 to TRBJ2-7; D is unclear. V shed 3 bases and J shed 6 bases, with 15 bases lying between them. Germline lookup yields CDR1 SGHTA and CDR2 FQGNSA. The CDR3 is 14 amino acids. This chain's CDR3 is CASSFAQTSAEQYF. DNA of the CDR3: TGTGCCAGCAGCTTCGCCCAGACGAGTGCCGAGCAGTACTTC.

This sequence joins TRBV7-9 and TRBJ2-7; D perhaps matches TRBD2 (5 bases). Between the trimmed V and J ends, which lost 4 bases and 7 bases, there was a span of 17 bases. Per the germline V gene, CDR1 is SEHNR and CDR2 is FQNEAQ (reference sequence). This CDR3 is built from 14 residues. CDR3 sequence (DNA): TGTGCCAGCAGCTCCCGGACCACCCGAGGGGAGCAGTACTTC. Its protein product is CASSSRTTRGEQYF.

This clonotype was detected a few times. This chain joins TRBV6-5 and TRBJ2-5; 7 bases agree with TRBD2. Germline CDR1 MNHEY, CDR2 SVGAGI. The CDR3 loop spans 16 amino acids. Trimming removed 0 bases from V and 2 bases from J; junction bases left unmatched: 6. The CDR3 nucleotides are TGTGCCAGCAGTTACTCGATTCAGGGAGGGCAAGAGACCCAGTACTTC. The encoded protein is CASSYSIQGGQETQYF.

The chain recombines TRBV20-1 with TRBJ2-5; unclear D gene. CDR3 length equals 12 residues. Deletions cut 4 bases from V and 5 bases from J, with 11 bases between. Germline-derived CDR1 and CDR2 are DFQATT and SNEGSKA (reference sequence). In DNA, the CDR3 is TGCAGTGCTAATTTAGATTTGGAGACCCAGTACTTC. This gives the protein CSANLDLETQYF.

This chain connects TRBV5-5 to TRBJ1-5, with D tentatively TRBD1 (6 bases). V was clipped by 7 bases and J by 6 bases, with 20 bases between them. Germline CDR1 is SGHKS and CDR2 is YYEKEE (reference sequence). This CDR3 has 15 amino acids. CDR3 nucleotides: TGTGCCAGCCAATCCGGGACACAAACGGGTCAGCCCCAGCATTTT. It translates to CASQSGTQTGQPQHF.

This chain connects TRBV4-1 to TRBJ1-5; D is uncertain. Trimming removed 0 bases at V and 1 base at J, with 7 bases between. The CDR3 spans 15 residues. Germline V lookup: CDR1 MGHRA, CDR2 YSYEKL. Here the CDR3 reads CASSQETASNQPQHF. Written as DNA, the CDR3 is TGCGCCAGCAGCCAAGAAACAGCAAGCAATCAGCCCCAGCATTTT.

The chain employs TRBV7-9 and TRBJ2-1, with TRBD2 matching over 10 bases. Germline V lookup: CDR1 SEHNR, CDR2 FQNEAQ (reference sequence). The CDR3 totals 17 residues. J was trimmed by 6 bases and V by 5 bases; bases with no gene match: 13. CDR3 region: CASSLGGGAGGPNEQFF. In DNA form, the CDR3 reads TGTGCCAGCAGCCTAGGAGGTGGAGCGGGGGGGCCCAATGAGCAGTTCTTC.

Only a few counts were recorded for this clonotype. The rearrangement uses TRBV7-3 and TRBJ2-2, with 12 bases fitting TRBD2. Per germline, CDR1 SGHTA and CDR2 FQGTGA. The CDR3 loop spans 16 amino acids. V was pared by 4 bases and J by 5 bases, with 5 bases of the junction left unmatched. The CDR3 DNA sequence: TGTGCCAGCAGCTCCCCACTAGCGGGGGGAACCGGGGAGCTGTTTTTT. Amino acid sequence: CASSSPLAGGTGELFF.

There are a few counts of this clonotype. The chain carries TRBV3-1 and TRBJ2-1, with 8 bases fitting TRBD1. The CDR3 contains 12 residues. The trim removed 5 bases at V and 14 bases at J, leaving 8 bases unmatched. CDR1 and CDR2 (germline): LGHDT, YNNKEL (reference sequence). CDR3 sequence reads: CASSSRQGRKFF. The CDR3 DNA reads as TGTGCCAGCAGCTCAAGACAGGGGCGGAAGTTCTTC.

This clonotype occurred many times. The chain employs TRBV6-2 or TRBV6-3 and TRBJ2-1; 11 bases are a match to TRBD2. CDR3 length: 16 residues. J gave up 4 bases and V 5 bases, and 7 bases lay outside the gene matches. Germline V gene sequence: CDR1 MNHEY, CDR2 SVGEGT. This CDR3 is CASSALTSGSYNEQFF. The DNA of the CDR3 is TGTGCCAGCAGTGCCCTCACTAGCGGGAGTTACAATGAGCAGTTCTTC.

This clonotype was observed many times. The rearrangement links TRBV2 to TRBJ2-5; the D is unclear. The ends were cut back, 5 bases at V and 5 bases at J, with 9 bases in the middle. This CDR3 region has 12 residues. Germline V lookup: CDR1 SNHLY, CDR2 FYNNEI. CDR3 DNA sequence: TGTGCCAGCAGTTACAGCCAGGAGACCCAGTACTTC. Translated: CASSYSQETQYF.

This clonotype was observed a handful of times. The chain couples TRBV29-1 to TRBJ2-7; no clear D gene. With 6 bases removed from V and 1 base from J, the gap between germline ends came to 7 bases. Germline lookup yields CDR1 SQVTM and CDR2 ANQGSEA. This CDR3 contains 11 residues. CDR3 DNA sequence: TGCAGCGTCCTAGGGTCCTACGAGCAGTACTTC. Amino acid sequence: CSVLGSYEQYF.

This clonotype was counted between two and nine times. The chain's CDR3 is CASSQRLAGGTYEQYF. CDR3 sequence (DNA): TGTGCCAGCAGCCAGCGACTAGCGGGAGGGACCTACGAGCAGTACTTC. The chain recombines TRBV27 with TRBJ2-7; 14 bases align to TRBD2. The V gene end was trimmed by 6 bases and the J gene end by 2 bases; junction bases not matched to a gene: 6. Germline-derived CDR1 and CDR2 are MNHEY and SMNVEV (reference sequence). This CDR3 is 16 amino acids long.

This clonotype was picked up a small number of times. The gene calls are TRBV5-1 and TRBJ2-1; 9 nucleotides line up with TRBD2. Germline loops: CDR1 SGHRS, CDR2 YFSETQ. This CDR3 is built from 16 residues. The J segment lost 2 bases and the V segment lost 1 base, leaving 4 bases of the junction unmatched. The CDR3 is CASSLTGTSTYNEQFF. CDR3 DNA: TGCGCCAGCAGCTTGACCGGGACTAGCACCTACAATGAGCAGTTCTTC.

This sequence joins TRBV24-1 and TRBJ2-7, with 7 bases that match TRBD1. The CDR3 is 13 amino acids. Trimming cost V 3 bases and J 6 bases; bases outside gene matches: 4. CDR1 and CDR2 (germline): KGHDR, SFDVKD. CDR3 sequence (DNA): TGTGCCACCAGTGATCGACAGGGTAGCGAGCAGTACTTC. It specifies CATSDRQGSEQYF.

The chain carries TRBV5-5 and TRBJ2-1; D might be TRBD2 (7 bases). From germline, CDR1 is SGHKS and CDR2 YYEKEE (reference sequence). The ends were cut back, 0 bases at V and 12 bases at J, with 25 bases in the middle. The CDR3 is 17 amino acids. The CDR3 DNA follows: TGTGCCAGCAGCTTGGGCGATTGGGGGCGGGAGTTTCTATCGCAGTTCTTC. It translates to CASSLGDWGREFLSQFF.

This clonotype came up a few times. The genes are TRBV21-1 and TRBJ1-5. TRBV21-1 is given as a pseudogene. This CDR3 is built from 13 residues. The CDR3 here is CASSERRRRPQHF. In nucleotides, the CDR3 is TGTGCCAGCAGCGAGAGACGTCGACGGCCCCAGCATTTT.

This sequence joins TRBV5-1 and TRBJ1-1; 7 bases are shared with TRBD1. The CDR3 loop spans 14 amino acids. Germline V gene lookup returns CDR1 SGHRS and CDR2 YFSETQ. V shed 1 base and J 4 bases; nucleotides not matched to a gene: 4. The CDR3 loop is CASSLRGQSTEAFF. As DNA, the CDR3 is TGCGCCAGCAGCTTGAGGGGACAGTCCACTGAAGCTTTCTTT.

This clonotype was detected only once. The CDR3, as DNA: TGTGCCAGCAGTCAGGGGATGAACGAGGAGCAGTTCTTC. Encoded protein: CASSQGMNEEQFF. The V call is TRBV6-2 or TRBV6-3, the J call TRBJ2-1, with D tentatively TRBD1 (6 bases). Germline assignment: CDR1 MNHEY and CDR2 SVGEGT. V lost 5 bases, J lost 10 bases, and 15 bases lay in between. The CDR3 consists of 13 residues.

This clonotype has a count of ten or more. This chain joins TRBV12-3 or TRBV12-4 and TRBJ2-1; either TRBD1 or TRBD2 may supply D (5 bases each). Trimming shortened V by 6 bases and J by 6 bases, and 12 bases separated the two germline ends. This CDR3 region has 13 residues. CDR3 bases: TGTGCCAGCAGCCCGGGACCTGGCAATGAGCAGTTCTTC. It translates to CASSPGPGNEQFF.

The genes are TRBV7-9 and TRBJ2-1; tentative D call: TRBD1 (5 bases). CDR3 length: 14 residues. The germline gives CDR1 SEHNR, CDR2 FQNEAQ (reference sequence). V was pared by 5 bases and J by 7 bases, with 15 bases between. In DNA, the CDR3 is TGTGCCAGCAGCCCTCCAGGGATGGATAATGAGCAGTTCTTC. This gives the protein CASSPPGMDNEQFF.

This clonotype was detected ten times or more. V gene TRBV20-1 combines with J gene TRBJ1-1; D unresolved. With 3 bases removed from V and 4 bases from J, the gap between germline ends came to 12 bases. CDR1 is DFQATT and CDR2 is SNEGSKA in the germline V gene (reference sequence). This CDR3 contains 13 residues. This CDR3 reads CSARGWEGTEAFF. CDR3 DNA sequence: TGCAGTGCTAGGGGTTGGGAGGGCACTGAAGCTTTCTTT.

This clonotype was detected many times. DNA for the CDR3: TGTGCCAGCAGCTTTGGGAGGGGGCCCACTGAAGCTTTCTTT. Residues: CASSFGRGPTEAFF. The rearrangement joins TRBV11-1 to TRBJ1-1, with 7 positions matching TRBD1. Germline-derived CDR1 and CDR2 are SGHAT and FQDESV (reference sequence). The CDR3 spans 14 residues. J gave up 4 bases and V 3 bases, and 5 bases lay outside the gene matches.

The V call is TRBV12-3 or TRBV12-4, the J call TRBJ2-3; no clear D gene. V dropped 3 bases and J dropped 9 bases, with 7 bases sitting between them. The CDR3 totals 11 residues. The CDR3 DNA sequence: TGTGCCAGCAGTTTGCAGCGAACGCAGTATTTT. Translation: CASSLQRTQYF.

This clonotype was picked up many times. The J gene is TRBJ2-1, the V gene TRBV20-1; 7 positions match TRBD2. V gave up 3 bases and J gave up 1 base; unmatched junction bases: 3. Germline V lookup: CDR1 DFQATT, CDR2 SNEGSKA (reference sequence). CDR3 size: 14 residues. Here the CDR3 reads CSARAGVSYNEQFF. In DNA, the CDR3 is TGCAGTGCTAGGGCGGGGGTTTCCTACAATGAGCAGTTCTTC.

This chain uses TRBV29-1 with TRBJ1-3, with TRBD1 matching 7 bases. V lost 8 bases to trimming and J lost 2 bases; unmatched junction nucleotides: 9. This CDR3 region has 14 residues. Germline loops: CDR1 SQVTM, CDR2 ANQGSEA. This chain's CDR3 is CSISDRAPGNTIYF. For the CDR3, the DNA is TGCAGCATATCTGACAGGGCCCCTGGAAACACCATATATTTT.